The rows below give T cell receptor beta chains drawn from one sample of a study of CD8+CD57+ T cells in acquired aplastic anemia. One entry per CDR3 protein results from TCRdb running MiXCR on the reads. The sample includes some 410,000 distinct CDR3 sequences, roughly 64% of them seen just once. Source material: sorted CD4+, CD8+, or CD8+CD57+ T cells (not recorded which) from PBMCs. These receptors originate from a human donor in good health, serving as a control. The CDR3 runs from the conserved cysteine through the conserved F or W. The D gene is left open where the match is weak. Clone size is stated in some rows and not others, as once, few, many or a class when expanded.

d_gene: NA; j_gene: TRBJ2-3; abundance: many; len: 14; v_gene: TRBV6-6; CDR3aa: CASGSGGWADTQYF; CDR3nt: TGTGCCAGCGGGTCGGGGGGCTGGGCAGATACGCAGTATTTT
d_gene: TRBD2; j_gene: TRBJ2-5; abundance: NA; len: 15; v_gene: TRBV7-2; CDR3aa: CASSFSLAGQETQYF; CDR3nt: TGTGCCAGCAGCTTCTCGCTAGCGGGGCAAGAGACCCAGTACTTC
d_gene: TRBD1; j_gene: TRBJ2-3; abundance: many; len: 15; v_gene: TRBV5-5; CDR3aa: CASSSRDRGYDTQYF; CDR3nt: TGTGCCAGCAGCTCCCGGGACAGGGGTTACGATACGCAGTATTTT
d_gene: TRBD1; j_gene: TRBJ2-1; abundance: once; len: 16; v_gene: TRBV20-1; CDR3aa: CSATRQGIRVYNEQFF; CDR3nt: TGCAGTGCTACCAGACAGGGGATTAGGGTCTACAATGAGCAGTTCTTC
d_gene: NA; j_gene: TRBJ2-2; abundance: NA; len: 13; v_gene: TRBV20-1; CDR3aa: CSVGQRGSGELFF; CDR3nt: TGCAGCGTTGGCCAGAGAGGCTCCGGGGAGCTGTTTTTT
d_gene: NA; j_gene: TRBJ2-3; abundance: NA; len: 13; v_gene: TRBV20-1; CDR3aa: CISGRAGTDTQYF; CDR3nt: TGCATTTCGGGACGGGCGGGGACCGATACGCAGTATTTT
d_gene: NA; j_gene: TRBJ2-3; abundance: many; len: 13; v_gene: TRBV6-6; CDR3aa: CASSSQGPDTQYF; CDR3nt: TGTGCCAGCAGTTCCCAGGGCCCAGATACGCAGTATTTT
d_gene: TRBD1; j_gene: TRBJ1-6; abundance: NA; len: 15; v_gene: TRBV5-1; CDR3aa: CASQGQAGYGPPLHF; CDR3nt: TGCGCCAGCCAGGGACAGGCCGGGTACGGGCCACCCCTCCACTTT
d_gene: NA; j_gene: TRBJ2-3; abundance: NA; len: 14; v_gene: TRBV20-1; CDR3aa: CSARGADSTDTQYF; CDR3nt: TGCAGTGCTAGAGGAGCGGACAGCACAGATACGCAGTATTTT
d_gene: NA; j_gene: TRBJ2-3; abundance: NA; len: 17; v_gene: TRBV9; CDR3aa: CASSVAPGLAETHTQYF; CDR3nt: TGTGCCAGCAGCGTAGCTCCAGGGTTAGCGGAAACACATACGCAGTATTTT
d_gene: NA; j_gene: TRBJ2-5; abundance: NA; len: 13; v_gene: TRBV7-2; CDR3aa: CASSLTYVETDNF; CDR3nt: TGTGCCAGCAGCTTAACCTATGTGGAGACCGACAACTTC
d_gene: NA; j_gene: TRBJ1-1; abundance: NA; len: 11; v_gene: TRBV29-1; CDR3aa: CSAAAAEEAFF; CDR3nt: TGCAGCGCCGCCGCCGCTGAGGAAGCTTTCTTT
d_gene: TRBD2; j_gene: TRBJ2-1; abundance: many; len: 15; v_gene: TRBV6-6; CDR3aa: CASSYSITSGNEQFF; CDR3nt: TGTGCCAGCAGTTACTCGATCACTAGCGGCAATGAGCAGTTCTTC
d_gene: NA; j_gene: TRBJ2-7; abundance: NA; len: 14; v_gene: TRBV7-9; CDR3aa: CASSSGGAKRPSSF; CDR3nt: TGTGCCAGCAGCTCAGGTGGAGCCAAGAGACCCAGTTCTTTC
d_gene: NA; j_gene: TRBJ1-5; abundance: NA; len: 16; v_gene: TRBV25-1; CDR3aa: CASSGSDQDGYQPQHF; CDR3nt: TGTGCCAGCAGTGGATCCGACCAGGACGGATATCAGCCCCAGCATTTT
d_gene: NA; j_gene: TRBJ2-3; abundance: many; len: 11; v_gene: TRBV2; CDR3aa: CASRVGDTQYF; CDR3nt: TGTGCCAGCAGGGTCGGGGATACGCAGTATTTT
d_gene: NA; j_gene: TRBJ2-7; abundance: NA; len: 14; v_gene: TRBV25-1; CDR3aa: CASSVATGPYEQYF; CDR3nt: TGTGCCAGCAGTGTGGCAACAGGGCCCTACGAGCAGTACTTC
d_gene: TRBD2; j_gene: TRBJ2-5; abundance: NA; len: 16; v_gene: TRBV5-4; CDR3aa: CASSARSAGGRETQYF; CDR3nt: TGTGCCAGCAGCGCTCGAAGCGCGGGAGGTCGGGAGACCCAGTACTTC
d_gene: TRBD2; j_gene: TRBJ2-1; abundance: NA; len: 16; v_gene: TRBV5-6; CDR3aa: CASRLVTSGIYNEQFF; CDR3nt: TGTGCCAGCAGGTTAGTAACTAGCGGGATATACAATGAGCAGTTCTTC